This TCR beta chain comes out of a study of T cell repertoires in cytomegalovirus infection. In the study overall: Recently identified HLA-C-restricted CMV epitopes were among the peptides used. Shared public TCR beta signatures pointed to both CMV infection and a matching HLA type.

Study-level results: Across the ex vivo response, the dominant clonotypes were HLA-C-restricted CMV-specific TCR beta clonotypes.

Trimming took 4 bases from V and 4 from J, leaving 16 bases between them. Germline assignment: CDR1 SGHDT and CDR2 YYEEEE. There are 15 residues in the CDR3. A few counts support this clonotype. What it binds is not known. TCRdb reprocessed the reads via MiXCR and lists one record per CDR3 protein. Of roughly 800,000 distinct CDR3 sequences in the sample, about 29% were seen once. The clonotype was recovered from a human donor in good health (CMV status not recorded). Some clones in this sample may be carry-over from other donors' samples. This specimen consisted of cultured CD8+ T cells from PBMCs, obtained from culture after CMV antigen stimulation. The chain is built from TRBV5-6 and TRBJ2-3, with D perhaps matching TRBD2 (7 bases). This CDR3 is CASSPGGRGPDTQYF. In DNA form, the CDR3 reads TGTGCCAGCAGCCCGGGTGGGCGGGGGCCAGATACGCAGTATTTT.